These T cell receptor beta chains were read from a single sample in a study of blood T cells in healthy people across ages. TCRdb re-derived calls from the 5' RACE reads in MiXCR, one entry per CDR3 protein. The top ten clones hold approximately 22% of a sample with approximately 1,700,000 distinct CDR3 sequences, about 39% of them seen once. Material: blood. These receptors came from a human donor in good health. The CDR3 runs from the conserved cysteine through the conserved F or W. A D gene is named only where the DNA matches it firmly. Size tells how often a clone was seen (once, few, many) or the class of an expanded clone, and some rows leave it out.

CDR3 protein: CASSRLAGGSDPSTDTQYF
CDR3 DNA: TGTGCCAGCAGCCGACTAGCGGGGGGCTCTGACCCTAGCACAGATACGCAGTATTTT
J gene: TRBJ2-3
V gene: TRBV11-2
D gene: TRBD2
clone size: -

CDR3 protein: CASSSPSGEQYF
CDR3 DNA: TGTGCCAGCAGTTCACCGTCGGGGGAGCAGTACTTC
J gene: TRBJ2-7
V gene: TRBV12-3/TRBV12-4
D gene: -
clone size: many

CDR3 protein: CASSVGEYLDYGYTF
CDR3 DNA: TGTGCCAGCAGCGTGGGGGAATATTTGGACTATGGCTACACCTTC
J gene: TRBJ1-2
V gene: TRBV7-9
D gene: -
clone size: few

CDR3 protein: CASSPGGEGGFDEQFF
CDR3 DNA: TGCGCCAGCAGCCCCGGCGGCGAGGGGGGCTTCGATGAGCAGTTCTTC
J gene: TRBJ2-1
V gene: TRBV4-3
D gene: -
clone size: few

CDR3 protein: CAISAWQGRTYEQDF
CDR3 DNA: TGTGCCATCAGTGCGTGGCAGGGCAGGACCTACGAGCAGGACTTC
J gene: TRBJ2-7
V gene: TRBV10-3
D gene: -
clone size: -

CDR3 protein: CASSPNNGNQPQHF
CDR3 DNA: TGTGCCAGCAGCCCTAACAACGGAAATCAGCCCCAGCATTTT
J gene: TRBJ1-5
V gene: TRBV7-9
D gene: -
clone size: -

CDR3 protein: CASSLSPGANEKLFF
CDR3 DNA: TGCGCCAGCAGCTTGTCCCCGGGGGCTAATGAAAAACTGTTTTTT
J gene: TRBJ1-4
V gene: TRBV5-1
D gene: -
clone size: -

CDR3 protein: CASSPTTGGINFYGYTF
CDR3 DNA: TGTGCCAGCAGCCCGACGACAGGGGGTATCAACTTCTATGGCTACACCTTC
J gene: TRBJ1-2
V gene: TRBV7-2
D gene: TRBD1
clone size: few

CDR3 protein: CASSSNRGMRYEQYF
CDR3 DNA: TGTGCCAGCAGCTCTAACAGGGGCATGCGCTACGAGCAGTACTTC
J gene: TRBJ2-7
V gene: TRBV7-2
D gene: TRBD1
clone size: -

CDR3 protein: CASSSEMEFNQPQHF
CDR3 DNA: TGTGCCAGCAGCTCCGAAATGGAGTTCAATCAGCCCCAGCATTTT
J gene: TRBJ1-5
V gene: TRBV7-8
D gene: -
clone size: -

CDR3 protein: CSARVPNQPQHF
CDR3 DNA: TGCAGTGCTAGAGTCCCAAATCAGCCTCAGCATTTT
J gene: TRBJ1-5
V gene: TRBV20-1
D gene: -
clone size: -

CDR3 protein: CASSRQGSGYGYTF
CDR3 DNA: TGTGCCAGCAGTCGACAGGGTAGTGGCTATGGCTACACCTTC
J gene: TRBJ1-2
V gene: TRBV6-5
D gene: TRBD1
clone size: few

CDR3 protein: CASSLASYPDTQYF
CDR3 DNA: TGTGCCAGCTCCTTAGCTTCCTACCCAGATACGCAGTATTTT
J gene: TRBJ2-3
V gene: TRBV7-9
D gene: -
clone size: few

CDR3 protein: CASSQPSGGGADTQYF
CDR3 DNA: TGTGCCAGCAGCCAACCTAGCGGGGGAGGAGCAGATACGCAGTATTTT
J gene: TRBJ2-3
V gene: TRBV3-1
D gene: TRBD2
clone size: -

CDR3 protein: CASSQHRAETQYF
CDR3 DNA: TGTGCCAGCAGTCAGCACAGGGCGGAGACCCAGTACTTC
J gene: TRBJ2-5
V gene: TRBV28
D gene: -
clone size: few

CDR3 protein: CSARDTSNYEQYF
CDR3 DNA: TGCAGTGCTAGGGATACTAGCAACTACGAGCAGTACTTC
J gene: TRBJ2-7
V gene: TRBV20-1
D gene: -
clone size: few

CDR3 protein: CSVRTHLLAKNIQYF
CDR3 DNA: TGCAGCGTCCGGACCCACCTCCTAGCCAAAAACATTCAGTACTTC
J gene: TRBJ2-4
V gene: TRBV29-1
D gene: -
clone size: many

CDR3 protein: CATSDSSGVEQFF
CDR3 DNA: TGTGCCACCAGTGATTCTAGCGGGGTTGAGCAGTTCTTC
J gene: TRBJ2-1
V gene: TRBV24-1
D gene: TRBD2
clone size: -

CDR3 protein: CASSQGSGVYEQYF
CDR3 DNA: TGTGCCAGCAGCCAAGGCTCAGGAGTCTACGAGCAGTACTTC
J gene: TRBJ2-7
V gene: TRBV4-2
D gene: -
clone size: few

CDR3 protein: CSARVGGVGYTF
CDR3 DNA: TGCAGTGCTAGAGTAGGAGGGGTCGGCTACACCTTC
J gene: TRBJ1-2
V gene: TRBV20-1
D gene: -
clone size: -

CDR3 protein: CGVEGVFGYTF
CDR3 DNA: TGCGGAGTGGAGGGGGTTTTTGGCTACACCTTC
J gene: TRBJ1-2
V gene: TRBV20-1
D gene: -
clone size: few

CDR3 protein: CASSQDGRGAYYEQYF
CDR3 DNA: TGCGCCAGCAGCCAAGATGGGAGAGGGGCCTATTACGAGCAGTACTTC
J gene: TRBJ2-7
V gene: TRBV4-3
D gene: -
clone size: -

CDR3 protein: CASSQEQTVGSYEQYF
CDR3 DNA: TGCGCCAGCAGCCAAGAACAGACAGTGGGCTCCTACGAGCAGTACTTC
J gene: TRBJ2-7
V gene: TRBV4-1
D gene: -
clone size: few

CDR3 protein: CASMDSESSGANALTF
CDR3 DNA: TGCGCCAGCATGGACAGCGAGAGCTCTGGGGCCAACGCCCTGACTTTC
J gene: TRBJ2-6
V gene: TRBV5-1
D gene: -
clone size: few

CDR3 protein: CASSRFRGTEAFF
CDR3 DNA: TGTGCCAGCAGCCGATTCCGGGGCACTGAAGCTTTCTTT
J gene: TRBJ1-1
V gene: TRBV27
D gene: -
clone size: once

CDR3 protein: CASSYEAFF
CDR3 DNA: TGTGCCAGCAGTTACGAAGCTTTCTTT
J gene: TRBJ1-1
V gene: TRBV12-3/TRBV12-4
D gene: -
clone size: few

CDR3 protein: CASSLDRRYNEQFF
CDR3 DNA: TGTGCCAGCAGCTTAGACAGGAGATACAATGAGCAGTTCTTC
J gene: TRBJ2-1
V gene: TRBV7-2
D gene: -
clone size: -

CDR3 protein: CASSPRGTNTGELFF
CDR3 DNA: TGTGCCAGCAGCCCGAGGGGTACGAACACCGGGGAGCTGTTTTTT
J gene: TRBJ2-2
V gene: TRBV5-5
D gene: -
clone size: many

CDR3 protein: CAIRAGAEGDTQYF
CDR3 DNA: TGTGCCATCAGAGCGGGGGCGGAGGGAGATACGCAGTATTTT
J gene: TRBJ2-3
V gene: TRBV10-3
D gene: TRBD2
clone size: few

CDR3 protein: CASSWRGTSGNQPQHF
CDR3 DNA: TGTGCCAGCAGTTGGAGGGGCACAAGTGGCAATCAGCCCCAGCATTTT
J gene: TRBJ1-5
V gene: TRBV6-2/TRBV6-3
D gene: -
clone size: -

CDR3 protein: CASGLLAERLANTGELFF
CDR3 DNA: TGTGCCAGCGGACTACTAGCGGAGCGACTCGCGAACACCGGGGAGCTGTTTTTT
J gene: TRBJ2-2
V gene: TRBV6-1
D gene: TRBD2
clone size: -

CDR3 protein: CSARTRLAQFF
CDR3 DNA: TGCAGTGCTAGAACCCGTCTGGCGCAGTTCTTC
J gene: TRBJ2-1
V gene: TRBV20-1
D gene: -
clone size: -

CDR3 protein: CSVVEQETQFF
CDR3 DNA: TGCAGCGTTGTGGAGCAAGAGACCCAGTTCTTC
J gene: TRBJ2-1
V gene: TRBV29-1
D gene: -
clone size: -

CDR3 protein: CATSGGIPPYEQFF
CDR3 DNA: TGTGCCACCAGCGGGGGTATCCCCCCCTACGAGCAGTTCTTC
J gene: TRBJ2-1
V gene: TRBV15
D gene: -
clone size: few

CDR3 protein: CSARGAPEGPQHF
CDR3 DNA: TGCAGTGCCCGAGGGGCACCCGAAGGGCCCCAGCATTTT
J gene: TRBJ1-5
V gene: TRBV20-1
D gene: -
clone size: -

CDR3 protein: CSVTGLKAYEQYF
CDR3 DNA: TGCAGCGTAACGGGACTCAAAGCCTACGAGCAGTACTTC
J gene: TRBJ2-7
V gene: TRBV29-1
D gene: -
clone size: few

CDR3 protein: CASSLARGFGNQPQHF
CDR3 DNA: TGTGCCAGCAGCTTAGCGCGGGGTTTTGGCAATCAGCCCCAGCATTTT
J gene: TRBJ1-5
V gene: TRBV7-2
D gene: -
clone size: -

CDR3 protein: CASSHGQDSNQPQHF
CDR3 DNA: TGCGCCAGCAGCCACGGACAGGATAGCAATCAGCCCCAGCATTTT
J gene: TRBJ1-5
V gene: TRBV5-1
D gene: TRBD1
clone size: -

CDR3 protein: CSAKSGQDYGYTF
CDR3 DNA: TGCAGTGCTAAAAGCGGACAGGACTATGGCTACACCTTC
J gene: TRBJ1-2
V gene: TRBV20-1
D gene: TRBD1
clone size: few

CDR3 protein: CSVENPLAGGTYEQYF
CDR3 DNA: TGCAGCGTTGAAAATCCCCTAGCGGGGGGGACCTACGAGCAGTACTTC
J gene: TRBJ2-7
V gene: TRBV29-1
D gene: TRBD2
clone size: many

CDR3 protein: CASSIRQGNTDTQYF
CDR3 DNA: TGTGCCAGCAGCATCAGACAGGGGAACACAGATACGCAGTATTTT
J gene: TRBJ2-3
V gene: TRBV7-9
D gene: TRBD1
clone size: few

CDR3 protein: CASSRGTAYTEAFF
CDR3 DNA: TGTGCCAGCAGCCGAGGGACAGCCTACACTGAAGCTTTCTTT
J gene: TRBJ1-1
V gene: TRBV12-3/TRBV12-4
D gene: TRBD1
clone size: -

CDR3 protein: CSAGGLAEKTQYF
CDR3 DNA: TGCAGTGCCGGGGGACTAGCGGAAAAGACCCAGTACTTC
J gene: TRBJ2-5
V gene: TRBV20-1
D gene: TRBD2
clone size: -

CDR3 protein: CASSLVGNEKRFF
CDR3 DNA: TGTGCCAGCAGCTTAGTGGGTAATGAAAAACGGTTTTTT
J gene: TRBJ1-4
V gene: TRBV7-2
D gene: -
clone size: -

CDR3 protein: CSVATGRTDTQYF
CDR3 DNA: TGCAGCGTTGCCACGGGACGCACAGATACGCAGTATTTT
J gene: TRBJ2-3
V gene: TRBV29-1
D gene: -
clone size: few

CDR3 protein: CASSKTGSDYGYTF
CDR3 DNA: TGTGCCAGCAGCAAGACAGGGTCGGACTATGGCTACACCTTC
J gene: TRBJ1-2
V gene: TRBV9
D gene: TRBD1
clone size: many

CDR3 protein: CASSQSRGSFNEQYF
CDR3 DNA: TGCGCCAGCAGCCAATCCCGTGGCAGTTTCAACGAGCAGTACTTC
J gene: TRBJ2-7
V gene: TRBV4-3
D gene: -
clone size: -

CDR3 protein: CASSRGTGRANYGYTF
CDR3 DNA: TGTGCCAGCAGCCGAGGGACAGGCCGAGCTAACTATGGCTACACCTTC
J gene: TRBJ1-2
V gene: TRBV12-3/TRBV12-4
D gene: TRBD1
clone size: -

CDR3 protein: CSARPMLSAYEQYF
CDR3 DNA: TGCAGTGCCCGTCCTATGTTGTCCGCCTACGAGCAGTACTTC
J gene: TRBJ2-7
V gene: TRBV20-1
D gene: -
clone size: -

CDR3 protein: CASSLDTGTGFYEQYF
CDR3 DNA: TGCGCCAGCAGCTTGGATACCGGGACAGGTTTCTACGAGCAGTACTTC
J gene: TRBJ2-7
V gene: TRBV5-1
D gene: TRBD1
clone size: -

CDR3 protein: CSARDPSGGNEQFF
CDR3 DNA: TGCAGTGCTAGAGATCCTAGCGGGGGCAATGAGCAGTTCTTC
J gene: TRBJ2-1
V gene: TRBV20-1
D gene: TRBD2
clone size: many